This T cell receptor (beta chain) was retrieved from a study of cytomegalovirus exposure and HLA in healthy donors (dated by TCRdb to the late 2010s). A note on the overall study: In an earlier analysis of 587 of the donors, 276 Gb of sequence data and 117 million unique TCR beta sequences from 180 million or so T cells were reported. Approximately 310 gigabases of sequencing data and tens of millions of unique TCR sequences were included in an early release covering under 650 HLA-typed donors. Of the roughly 390 genotyped donors, less than 90% were placed in the genetic ancestry cluster associated with self-reported Caucasian donors. The study aimed to test whether cataloging public T cell receptors could reveal signatures of past pathogen exposure. The study used immunosequencing to profile the T cell repertoires of hundreds of subjects and linked those repertoires to cytomegalovirus serostatus. A separate validation cohort of 100 to 150 different subjects was used in addition to the roughly 620-subject first cohort. To predict cytomegalovirus infection status, the study combined high-throughput TCR immunosequencing, statistical association of individual TCRs with disease status, and machine learning. A later analysis re-examined previously published TCR beta repertoires from more than 600 donors and added high-resolution HLA genotyping to investigate patterns of TCR occurrence. In the later analysis, no new phenotypic data were used to find candidate immune exposures; instead, reliance was placed on TCR beta sequences and their occurrence across donors. An earlier analysis of about 620 of the donors applied high-throughput TCR beta sequencing to assess whether each TCR beta V gene segment acted as functional or pseudogenic. Donor age, sex, ethnicity and CMV serostatus were compiled together with the repertoire data. A later genetic analysis used genome-wide SNP genotypes for 398 of the 666 donors, treating that subset as a discovery cohort. Every repertoire in the discovery cohort had been generated on one and the same sequencing platform. Class I and class II HLA loci were covered by the typing at four-digit resolution. Typing coverage differed by locus: A, B, C, DRB1 and DQB1 were typed in roughly 620-630 donors, DQA1 in about 550, DPA1 in nearly 610, and DPB1 in just under 480. About five DR-DQ haplotypes were handled as single units for association and clustering, since linkage in the cohort was strong. Across approximately 420 genotyped donors of the cohort, an average of about 200,000 unique TCR beta nucleotide sequences per donor were sequenced, and approximately 17% of those sequences were non-productive.

Overall study results and their limits: Because the 87-base-pair reads could not distinguish some IMGT-functional V segments, including TRBV6-2 and TRBV6-3, those segments were excluded. Because counts were too low, about 17 rarely observed V segments, including chromosome 9 orphons, were excluded from the earlier analysis of around 590 of the donors. Because some donors lacked HLA typing at each locus, the association tests relied only on the typed subset. The classifier was reported to diagnose cytomegalovirus status with high specificity and sensitivity in both the original cohort and the validation cohort. Specific HLA alleles were associated with about 17,000 TCR beta sequences at a false discovery rate of 0.05 in a later analysis. A later analysis found that TCR association rates varied across HLA loci, with DRB1 alleles showing the most associated TCRs and HLA-C alleles the fewest. When HLA alleles, especially DR and DQ, strongly co-occurred, TCR associations were difficult to assign to individual alleles. Across donors, most TCR sequences were observed very rarely, whereas some public TCRs were present in many individuals. Compared with the roughly 720-donor mean, donors in an Asian-associated ancestry cluster had fewer N-insertions in productive TCRs, according to a later genetic analysis. In this cohort, only TCR beta chains were sequenced, and detectable features were limited by the absence of alpha or paired-chain data. Broadly in line with IMGT annotations, most TCR beta V segments showed up in productive rearrangements about 87% or about 30% of the time in an earlier analysis of several hundred of the donors. Three of the identified cytomegalovirus-associated TCR beta chains were confirmed in vitro to be specific for cytomegalovirus antigens. A later analysis found that HLA-associated TCR beta chains were more clonally expanded and had lower generation probabilities than equally common non-associated chains. Correlated functional status among segregating V segments might be attributable to linkage disequilibrium, but an unknown experimental factor could not be ruled out. In a later analysis, most CMV-associated TCR beta chains were found to appear HLA-restricted, with HLA associations seemingly driven largely by CMV exposure. V-gene and J-gene trimming of TCR beta chains was associated with a missense DCLRE1C variant in a later genetic analysis, and the association was replicated in an independent cohort. A group of highly shared sequence variants was considered likely to be a technical artifact of the sequencing pipeline. The authors suggested that the approach could potentially be generalized to other disease states and immunological phenotypes. Presence/absence analyses assumed roughly uniform sequencing depth across donors, an assumption that may not hold. A further reported finding was that TCR beta sequences accurately predicted the HLA-A and HLA-B alleles for most subjects in the first cohort. Immune exposure information for the cohort was limited to CMV serostatus. In the study, approximately 150 TCR beta chains were listed as associated with cytomegalovirus. According to a later analysis, parvovirus B19, influenza, CMV and Epstein-Barr virus appeared linked to several top co-occurrence clusters.

The library was generated by the immunoSEQ multiplex PCR assay. For the multiplex PCR, a mixture combining 60 forward primers for TCR Vbeta segments and 13 reverse primers for TCR Jbeta segments was used. The CDR3 region of rearranged TCR beta genes was amplified from genomic DNA with a multiplex PCR assay. Amplified TCR beta libraries were sequenced as 87-base-pair reads on the Illumina HiSeq System. In the authors' own workflow: A later analysis counted tens of millions of unique TCR beta chains across the 666 repertoires, and some 12 million of these chains were shared by at least two donors. To remove PCR and sequencing errors, raw reads were error-corrected and collapsed into unique sequences using a nearest-neighbor algorithm that merged closely related sequences. V, D and J gene segments were assigned by aligning CDR3 sequences to IMGT reference sequences. For a sequence to be retained, a match of at least six nucleotides to both a V gene segment and a J gene segment was required. A rearrangement was called productive if the CDR3 had no stop codons and remained in frame with V and J, and every other rearrangement was called non-productive. Following IMGT convention, CDR3 was defined as the stretch from the second conserved V-encoded cysteine to the conserved J-encoded phenylalanine. The earlier analysis of a few hundred of the donors excluded any sequence lacking an unambiguous match to a single V gene segment. In an earlier analysis of 450 to 750 of the donors, a V segment was called functional when productive rearrangements were above 56.7%, and segregating when the standard deviation between donors exceeded 5%. A statistical classification framework was built to diagnose cytomegalovirus status from the catalog of TCR beta chain sequences. In a later analysis, TCR nucleotide sequences were compared against IMGT/GENE-DB human TR gene sequences so that V and J genes could be assigned. A later analysis assigned CDR3 sequences and most-parsimonious VDJ recombination scenarios with the TCRdist pipeline. In a later analysis, each TCR beta chain was defined by its CDR3 amino acid sequence together with its V-gene family, and reads without a unique V-gene family were excluded. As a way to deal with suspected cross-contamination and a sequencing artifact, a later analysis dropped hundreds of nucleotide sequences that were highly shared and had low generation probability. For each public chain, a later analysis derived a clonal expansion index from normalized ranks of inferred template counts within each repertoire. A later analysis computed generation probabilities with a VDJ recombination model fitted to out-of-frame rearrangements, and checked the results against IGoR. A later analysis scored TCR-TCR, TCR-HLA and TCR-CMV co-occurrence with hypergeometric tests, applying a repertoire-size bias correction to TCR pairs. To estimate false discovery rates, a later analysis permuted the HLA or CMV assignments 20 times. In a later analysis, co-occurring TCRs were grouped using DBSCAN, with TCRdist sequence similarity added in when clustering inside HLA-allele-positive subsets. Repertoires with fewer than 30,000 or more than 120,000 public chains, plus five repertoires with anomalous nucleotide sharing, were excluded from co-occurrence clustering. The immuneACCESS repertoire file appears here via TCRdb, limited to in-frame rearrangements. These files lack a portion of the clones; in checked studies, under half of the deficit traces to unresolved V genes, and the cause of the others is not known. V and J calls and clone size are copied from that table; D and trimming were computed from the DNA. In this sample the table shows tens of thousands of clones, 78% of which occur a single time. The ten largest clones capture around 1.5% of the sample.

About this clone itself: What antigen it recognizes has not been identified. No much larger clonotype is one base removed from it; base qualities were not supplied.

The cohort consisted of 666 healthy bone marrow donors. Cohort members were all nominally healthy when sampled, although unrecorded immune exposures were likely present. The donor tested CMV seronegative, placing the donor among the 300 to 450 seronegative members of the cohort. Every donor gave a peripheral blood sample, and the peripheral blood mononuclear cells from that sample were used for TCR beta sequencing. Genomic DNA was extracted from the blood cell samples with the Qiagen DNeasy Blood Extraction Kit. The CDR3 numbers 15 residues from cysteine through phenylalanine. Only CDR3 DNA is held: 45 bases, read in frame from base 1. The CDR1 and CDR2 encoded by the germline V gene are SGHDT and YYEEEE. Trimmed from V: 0 bases; trimmed from J: 1 base; junction bases lacking a gene match: 1.

The sequence derives from a man aged 40-49 years in good health and CMV-seronegative. Material for sequencing was PBMCs. This chain joins TRBV5-6 to TRBJ2-5; TRBD2 matches 9 bases in the middle. The sequenced DNA is TGTGCCAGCAGCTTGGTACTAGCGGGCCAAGAGACCCAGTACTTC. This codes for CASSLVLAGQETQYF. The CDR3, completed at both ends by the reference TRBV5-6 and TRBJ2-5 genes, gives the full variable domain DAGVTQSPTHLIKTRGQQVTLRCSPKSGHDTVSWYQQALGQGPQFIFQYYEEEERQRGNFPDRFSGHQFPNYSSELNVNALLLGDSALYLCASSLVLAGQETQYFGPGTRLLVL.